The present T cell receptor beta chain was sequenced within a study of blood T cell repertoires in COVID-19 (dated by TCRdb to 2018 to 2021). Describing the broader study: The collaborator samples originated in the United States, Italy and Spain and spanned the acute and convalescent phases of COVID-19. The material from the prospective study consisted of cDNA or gDNA derived from T cells, B-cell-depleted T cells, or PBMCs. The samples were drawn from the first 160 participants of the ongoing ImmuneRACE study and from 1,200 or so subjects provided by 6 global collaborators. Where HLA class I and class II types were available, the types were taken from metadata supplied by the sample provider, not from assay-based typing. A de-identified subject ID, COVID-19 status, age in years and sex were almost always included in the sample metadata. The repertoires were released in a freely available public database intended as a resource for research on the immune response to SARS-CoV-2. Subjects who had been exposed to COVID-19, were actively infected with it, or had recovered from it provided the deeply sampled blood TCRbeta repertoires that made up the dataset. What the work shows at the level of the full study, not this receptor alone: The amount of clinical and demographic metadata varied by source and participant and was provided uncurated.

TCRbeta CDR3 regions were amplified from genomic DNA by means of the immunoSEQ Assay, a bias-controlled multiplex PCR. Processing in the source paper ran as follows. Within the assay, amplification of reference gene primers was used to estimate how many nucleated cells each sample contained. Sequence reads were collapsed and filtered to measure the absolute abundance of every unique TCRbeta CDR3 rearrangement. For each sample, productive Simpson clonality was calculated as the square root of Simpson's diversity index across productive rearrangements. TCRdb mirrors the immuneACCESS table, restricted to in-frame sequences. Some clones are absent from its copies; in checked studies, under half trace to an unresolved V gene, and the reason for the others is unknown. The V and J calls and the clone size are those of that table, but D and trimming were determined from the DNA. The sample table records 200,000 to 250,000 clones; about three quarters of these occur just once. The ten largest clones capture 7.2% of the sample.

CDR1 and CDR2 are read off the germline V gene as ENHRY and SYGVKD. V is pared back by 2 bases and J by 2 bases, with 10 bases lying between the germline termini. Spanning cysteine to phenylalanine, the CDR3 consists of 14 amino acids. The read is trimmed to its CDR3 DNA, 42 bases read in frame from base 1. To note about this clone: The specificity of this receptor is unknown. Base-call qualities are not available, and no considerably larger clone is one nucleotide away.

Each collaborating institution followed its own protocols to collect whole blood in K2EDTA tubes. For TCRbeta analysis, collaborators shipped samples as frozen whole blood, isolated PBMCs, or DNA extracted from either of those sample types. The receptor was derived from a woman aged 70-85 years with acute or convalescent COVID-19. Sample: peripheral blood. Recombination joined TRBV10-3 with TRBJ2-7; 6 matching bases give a weak D call of TRBD2. The DNA sequence follows: TGTGCCATCAGTGAGAGGGAGGAGGCCTACGAGCAGTACTTC. This is translated as CAISEREEAYEQYF.